The entry that follows covers one TCR beta chain sequence. The source of the sample is a study of OX40 agonist ivuxolimab in advanced cancers. Method: immunoSEQ multiplex PCR; TCRdb's copy keeps in-frame clones and lacks some. The sample has approximately 77,000 clones, 84% seen once. V was pared by 4 bases and J by 5 bases, with 11 bases between. Germline CDR1 is MNHNY and CDR2 is SVGAGI (reference sequence). The CDR3 is 13 residues long. The receptor comes from an adult with an advanced solid tumor such as melanoma, head and neck, liver or kidney cancer. The genes are TRBV6-6 and TRBJ2-5; a possible D gene is TRBD1 (6 bases). The sequences come from CD4+ or CD8+ T cells sorted from blood, collected in a trial of the OX40 agonist ivuxolimab. CDR3 sequence (DNA): TGTGCCAGCAGTTCCCAGGGGAAGGAGACCCAGTACTTC. It is translated as CASSSQGKETQYF.